This TCR beta chain came from a study of shared clonotypes between healthy human individuals. On this clone: Its matching antigen is unknown.

The V gene end was trimmed by 4 bases and the J gene end by 7 bases; junction bases not matched to a gene: 8. The CDR3 contains 15 residues. The germline V gene encodes CDR1 MNHEY and CDR2 SVGAGI. Findings of the study overall: Investigators collected only blood, and repertoires in tissues likely differ.

The data were produced by immunoSEQ multiplex PCR, yet TCRdb's version contains in-frame clones alone and is incomplete. This sample has about 2.5 million clones; 85% to 95% occur once, and the top ten carry about 0.41%. The chain combines TRBV6-5 with TRBJ2-7; 12 bases are a match to TRBD2. The sample consisted of naive CD4+ T cells from PBMCs. Regarding subset: CD45RA+ positively selected. This TCR was recovered from a man between 18 and 29 years old in good health. Some clones in this sample may be carry-over from other donors' samples. This chain's CDR3 is CASSWASGRAWEQYF. The CDR3 coding sequence is TGTGCCAGCAGTTGGGCTAGCGGGAGGGCCTGGGAGCAGTACTTC.